The T cell receptor (beta chain) under discussion was sequenced for a study of beta chain features in type 1 diabetes. Study as a whole: Researchers looked at fewer than 120,000,000 sorted cells across all samples.

Only a few counts were recorded for this clone. Its antigen is not identified. Since all of the isolated RNA was reverse transcribed, expressed TCRB transcripts were what got sequenced. Using immunoSEQ multiplex PCR, the repertoire was profiled, and TCRdb retains in-frame clones only, with some absent. The table lists some 240,000 clones, 15% to 20% of them singletons. Study-wide results and limits: PCR, the amplification step, might favor shorter templates, equally in patients and controls. Type 1 diabetes patients had moderately but significantly shorter TCRB CDR3s in all four CD4+ subsets.

The clonotype comes from a man aged 25-45 years with type 1 diabetes. Sequencing input: naive CD4+ T cells from blood.

The CDR3 is CASLGQGGPDTQYF. For the CDR3, the DNA is TGTGCCAGTTTGGGACAGGGAGGACCAGATACGCAGTATTTT. J is TRBJ2-3 and V is TRBV19; TRBD1 matches 9 bases. The CDR3 runs to 14 residues. Germline trimming cut 8 bases from V and 4 bases from J; bases unmatched to any gene: 7. CDR1 and CDR2 from the germline V gene are LNHDA and SQIVND (reference sequence).